The next 6 T cell receptor beta chains were all read from a single sample in a study of technical replicates of blood from a handful of donors. Assay: immunoSEQ multiplex PCR; the TCRdb copy retains only in-frame clones and omits some. Among more than 10,000 clones, approximately 86% were seen once, and the ten largest hold more than 9.5%. The sample was PBMCs. The receptors derive from a human donor in good health.

The chain recombines TRBV28 with TRBJ2-3; D might be TRBD1 (6 bases). The CDR3 totals 13 residues. Trimming left V 10 bases short and J 2 bases short, with 13 bases between. Germline values: CDR1 MDHEN, CDR2 SYDVKM. The CDR3 reads CATHRDLTDTQYF. The CDR3 region has the DNA TGTGCCACCCACAGGGACCTCACAGATACGCAGTATTTT.

The rearrangement links TRBV5-4 to TRBJ2-7; the match to TRBD1 covers 10 bases. The V gene's germline CDR1 is SGHNT and CDR2 YYREEE (reference sequence). The CDR3 runs 14 residues. With V trimmed by 4 bases and J by 4 bases, 5 bases remained unmatched. This CDR3 is CASSLTGGLYEQYF. The CDR3, as DNA: TGTGCCAGCAGCCTGACAGGGGGCCTTTACGAGCAGTACTTC.

This clone was detected once. The genes are TRBV7-8 and TRBJ2-2, with no clear D. V was shortened by 2 bases and J by 3 bases, with 10 bases between the two germline ends. Germline-derived CDR1 and CDR2 are SGHVS and FQNEAQ. This CDR3 spans 15 amino acids. For the CDR3, the DNA is TGTGCCAGCAGCTTATCCGGCGGAGACACCGGGGAGCTGTTTTTT. Residues: CASSLSGGDTGELFF. Using reference TRBV7-8 and TRBJ2-2 for the parts outside the CDR3, the full variable domain is GAGVSQSPRYKVAKRGQDVALRCDPISGHVSLFWYQQALGQGPEFLTYFQNEAQLDKSGLPSDRFFAERPEGSVSTLKIQRTQQEDSAVYLCASSLSGGDTGELFFGEGSRLTVL.

On this clone: An end of the junction does not agree with germline; a read error may underlie this. The chain joins TRBV4-1 to TRBJ2-2, with 9 bases lining up with TRBD1. The CDR3 loop spans 18 amino acids. The germline V gene encodes CDR1 MGHRA and CDR2 YSYEKL. The DNA of the CDR3 is TGCACCAGCAGCCGACCTGATCGGGACAGGGAGTCGACCGGGGAGCTGTTTTTT. This translates into CTSSRPDRDRESTGELFF.

The chain recombines TRBV2 with TRBJ2-7; 7 bases are a match to TRBD1. CDR1 is SNHLY and CDR2 is FYNNEI in the germline V gene. V shed 6 bases, J shed 11 bases, and the junction held 16 bases outside the gene matches. This CDR3 is 14 amino acids long. CDR3 sequence reads: CASRETYGTVREYF. As DNA, the CDR3 is TGTGCCAGCAGAGAAACCTATGGGACAGTAAGAGAGTACTTC.

This chain links TRBV2 with TRBJ2-2; no firm D call. There are 12 residues in the CDR3. Germline V gives CDR1 SNHLY, CDR2 FYNNEI. Trimming removed 4 bases from V and 3 bases from J, with 3 bases in between. CDR3 loop: CASSADTGELFF. In nucleotides, the CDR3 is TGTGCCAGCAGTGCAGACACCGGGGAGCTGTTTTTT.